This T cell receptor beta chain stems from a study of blood T cell repertoires in COVID-19. Trimming removed 3 bases from V and 8 bases from J, with 17 bases in between. Looked up from germline, CDR1 is LNHDA and CDR2 is SQIVND (reference sequence). CDR3 length: 15 amino acids. The repertoire was sequenced with immunoSEQ multiplex PCR; TCRdb's copy has only in-frame clones and lacks some. The table includes around 70,000 clones, roughly 90% detected once. The chain employs TRBV19 and TRBJ2-4; D may be TRBD2 (6 bases). This sequence originates from a man in his sixties with acute or convalescent COVID-19. Sequencing was carried out using peripheral blood. The chain's CDR3 is CASSIEVGREYIQYF. As DNA, the CDR3 is TGTGCCAGTAGTATTGAGGTTGGGCGGGAATACATTCAGTACTTC.